Here is one T cell receptor (beta chain) with its context. These data are taken from a study of blood T cell repertoires in COVID-19. Background on the study: Italy, Spain and the United States were the sources of the convalescent and acute COVID-19 samples. The analysed material was cDNA or gDNA that came from T cells, B-cell-depleted T cells, or PBMCs.

Clones were read by immunoSEQ multiplex PCR, and TCRdb kept only the in-frame ones, dropping some. The data hold roughly 190,000 clones, with about 80% observed a single time. The J segment lost 0 bases and the V segment lost 9 bases, leaving 14 bases of the junction unmatched. In germline, CDR1 is LNHDA, CDR2 SQIVND (reference sequence). The CDR3 consists of 18 residues. V and J are TRBV19 and TRBJ2-4; 10 bases map to TRBD2. The source material was peripheral blood. The receptor comes from a human donor with acute or convalescent COVID-19. The donor label of this sample is uncertain. CDR3 residues: CASSPLLAGVLAKNIQYF. The CDR3, as DNA: TGTGCCAGCTCCCCTCTGCTAGCGGGAGTCCTAGCCAAAAACATTCAGTACTTC.